The 30 T cell receptor beta chains given below trace back to one sample, sequenced in a study of tumor-infiltrating lymphocytes in glioblastoma multiforme. TCR beta libraries were built from RNA through three nested multiplex PCR rounds using modified ARM-PCR. MiXCR was run by TCRdb on the multiplex PCR reads, yielding one entry per CDR3 protein. This sample has nearly 8,500 distinct CDR3 sequences; around 70% occur once, and the top ten carry about half. The specimen sequenced was brain tumor tissue. These receptors were taken from a male donor with glioblastoma.

This chain links TRBV18 with TRBJ1-1, with 10 bases fitting TRBD1. V lost 5 bases, J lost 5 bases, and 8 bases stayed unmatched. The germline gives CDR1 KGHSH, CDR2 LQKENI. The CDR3 totals 15 residues. Here the CDR3 DNA reads TGTGCCAGCTCAAGGGACAGGGGCGAAGAGACTGAAGCTTTCTTT. Amino acids: CASSRDRGEETEAFF.

The chain joins TRBV7-9 to TRBJ2-6, with D perhaps TRBD1 (5 bases). Germline CDR1 reads SEHNR; CDR2 reads FQNEAQ (reference sequence). The V gene lost 1 base and the J gene lost 4 bases, with 8 bases spanning the gap. The CDR3 sequence is 15 residues long. CDR3 bases: TGTGCCAGCAGCTTAGGGACAAGCGGGGCCAACGTCCTGACTTTC. Amino acid sequence: CASSLGTSGANVLTF.

Points on this clonotype: At one end, the junction sequence differs from germline, possibly due to a read error. The chain combines TRBV29-1 with TRBJ2-1, with a weak D call TRBD2 (6 bases). The CDR3 has 15 amino acids. CDR1 and CDR2 (germline): SQVTM, ANQGSEA. The CDR3 nucleotides are TGCAGCTCCCTGAGACTGGGGGACTCCCACAATGAGCAGTTCTTC. Its translation: CSSLRLGDSHNEQFF.

This rearrangement joins TRBV5-5 to TRBJ2-5, with D perhaps assigned TRBD1 or TRBD2 (6 bases each). Germline loops: CDR1 SGHKS, CDR2 YYEKEE (reference sequence). Between the trimmed V and J ends, which lost 4 bases and 9 bases, there was a span of 13 bases. This CDR3 comprises 12 residues. CDR3 amino acids: CASSLGGEAQYF. As DNA, the CDR3 is TGTGCCAGCAGCCTGGGGGGCGAGGCCCAGTACTTC.

The CDR3 DNA sequence: TGCAGCGTGGCCGGGACAGGGGGGGGCAACGGCTACACCTTC. It encodes CSVAGTGGGNGYTF. This chain connects TRBV29-1 to TRBJ1-2, with 11 bases aligning to TRBD1. J gave up 8 bases and V 6 bases, and 11 bases lay outside the gene matches. The CDR3 length is 14 residues. The germline CDR1 and CDR2 sequences are SQVTM and ANQGSEA.

Details on this clonotype: At one end the junction does not follow the germline gene, possibly because of a read error. The rearrangement joins TRBV7-8 to TRBJ2-7; D not resolved. CDR3 length: 18 amino acids. Germline values: CDR1 SGHVS, CDR2 FQNEAQ. The CDR3 spells CASSLGYKATVSPYEQNF. In nucleotides, the CDR3 is TGTGCCAGCAGCTTAGGGTACAAGGCAACGGTAAGCCCCTACGAGCAGAACTTC.

The rearrangement uses TRBV5-4 and TRBJ2-5; the match to TRBD2 covers 14 bases. Per germline, CDR1 SGHNT and CDR2 YYREEE (reference sequence). The trim removed 4 bases at V and 3 bases at J, leaving 5 bases unmatched. CDR3 size: 16 residues. DNA for the CDR3: TGTGCCAGCAGCGTTAGGGGACTAGCGGGAGAAGAGACCCAGTACTTC. Translation: CASSVRGLAGEETQYF.

The chain has TRBV11-2 and TRBJ2-1; the D gene is possibly TRBD1 (6 bases). V lost 6 bases to trimming and J lost 5 bases, with 8 bases between them. The germline gives CDR1 SGHAT, CDR2 FQNNGV. The CDR3 spans 12 residues. The CDR3 loop reads CASRGAHNEQFF. Here the CDR3 DNA reads TGTGCCAGCAGGGGGGCCCACAATGAGCAGTTCTTC.

The chain couples TRBV20-1 to TRBJ2-3, with 9 bases lining up with TRBD2. Germline CDR1 reads DFQATT; CDR2 reads SNEGSKA (reference sequence). The V segment lost 4 bases and the J segment 2 bases; nucleotides outside the gene matches: 10. CDR3 length equals 16 residues. CDR3 protein: CSATEGGRADTDTQYF. The CDR3, as DNA: TGCAGTGCTACGGAGGGCGGGAGGGCCGACACAGATACGCAGTATTTT.

On this clonotype itself: Given the absence of the conserved phenylalanine or tryptophan at the CDR3 end, a read error is likely. The genes are TRBV6-1 and TRBJ1-1; D gene unclear. Germline V gives CDR1 MNHNS, CDR2 SASEGT. The length of the CDR3 is 14 residues. Trimming shortened V by 4 bases and J by 6 bases, and 15 bases separated the two germline ends. CDR3 nucleotide sequence: TGTGCCAGCAGTGGGGAGGGTCTTCCGCCTGAAGCTTTCCTT. It translates to CASSGEGLPPEAFL.

Concerning this clonotype itself: Because the CDR3 is missing its conserved closing phenylalanine or tryptophan, this is likely a read error. The rearrangement uses TRBV30 and TRBJ2-3, with 9 bases matching TRBD2. CDR1 and CDR2 from the germline V gene are GTSNPN and SVGIG (reference sequence). J gave up 2 bases and V 5 bases, and 5 bases lay outside the gene matches. CDR3 length: 14 residues. CDR3 region: CAWASGAITDTQYL. Here the CDR3 DNA reads TGTGCCTGGGCTAGCGGGGCGATCACAGATACGCAGTATTTG.

This chain connects TRBV29-1 to TRBJ2-3; TRBD1 agrees at 8 bases. CDR3 length: 14 residues. CDR1 and CDR2 (germline): SQVTM, ANQGSEA. The ends lost 3 bases at V and 0 bases at J; junction bases unmatched: 2. The CDR3 sequence: CSVDGQGSTDTQYF. The CDR3 DNA reads TGCAGCGTTGATGGACAGGGAAGCACAGATACGCAGTATTTT.

This clonotype was counted only a few times. The CDR3 reads CATSRGLASSYNEQFF. CDR3 DNA: TGTGCCACCAGCAGGGGACTAGCGAGCTCCTACAATGAGCAGTTCTTC. The chain joins TRBV15 to TRBJ2-1; TRBD2 aligns across 10 bases. V was pared by 3 bases and J by 0 bases, with 2 bases of the junction left unmatched. This CDR3 has 16 amino acids. CDR1 is LNHNV and CDR2 is YYDKDF in the germline V gene (reference sequence).

This sequence joins TRBV11-2 and TRBJ2-2; the match to TRBD2 covers 12 bases. CDR1 is SGHAT, CDR2 FQNNGV, per germline. The length of the CDR3 is 19 residues. The V segment lost 2 bases and the J segment 1 base; nucleotides outside the gene matches: 8. The CDR3 loop reads CASSLTTSGRGVNTGELFF. The CDR3 DNA is TGTGCCAGCAGCTTAACGACTAGCGGGAGAGGTGTGAACACCGGGGAGCTGTTTTTT.

On this clonotype itself: Compared with germline, one end of the junction differs, possibly owing to a read error. The chain's CDR3 is CASSGTANTGELFF. The CDR3 bases are TGTGCCAGCAGCGGGACCGCGAACACCGGGGAGCTTTTTTTT. The genes are TRBV12-3 or TRBV12-4 and TRBJ2-2, with D perhaps assigned TRBD1 or TRBD2 (5 bases each). The CDR3 length is 14 residues.

This clonotype has just one count. A read error may produce the germline difference seen at one junction end. This sequence joins TRBV29-1 and TRBJ2-1; possibly TRBD1 or TRBD2 for D (5 bases each). The germline CDR1 and CDR2 sequences are SQVTM and ANQGSEA. The CDR3 contains 14 residues. This CDR3 is CRTRDVTSYNERFF. CDR3 in DNA: TGCAGAACTCGGGACGTGACCTCCTACAATGAGCGGTTCTTC.

The rearrangement links TRBV12-5 to TRBJ2-7; TRBD1 matches 8 bases. The CDR3 extends over 15 amino acids. After removal of 6 bases from V and 7 bases from J, the junction contained 14 bases not matched to a gene. CDR1 and CDR2 (germline): LGHNT, FRNRAP. The CDR3 loop is CASGADRGNCGEQYF. In DNA, the CDR3 is TGTGCTAGTGGCGCCGACAGGGGTAATTGTGGAGAGCAGTACTTC.

J is TRBJ2-5 and V is TRBV5-6; D might be TRBD1 (6 bases). CDR3 length: 14 amino acids. The V end lost 2 bases, the J end lost 5 bases, and 13 bases lay between the germline ends. Germline V lookup: CDR1 SGHDT, CDR2 YYEEEE. CDR3 in DNA: TGTGCCAGCAGCTTTCCTGCAGGGGCGGAGACCCAGTACTTC. Protein product: CASSFPAGAETQYF.

Comments on this clonotype: A junction end diverges from the germline sequence, so it may reflect a read error. The genes are TRBV29-1 and TRBJ2-1; D may match TRBD1 or TRBD2 (6 bases each). This CDR3 spans 14 amino acids. In germline, CDR1 is SQVTM, CDR2 ANQGSEA. DNA of the CDR3: TGCAGCGTTGGGGGGCGGCGGGGTGGCAATGACCAGTTCTTC. This encodes CSVGGRRGGNDQFF.

As concerns this clonotype: The final CDR3 position lacks the conserved phenylalanine or tryptophan, pointing to a likely read error. The chain has TRBV10-3 and TRBJ2-7; 7 bases are a match to TRBD1. Trimming cost V 7 bases and J 3 bases; bases outside gene matches: 6. The CDR3 consists of 13 residues. The germline V gene has CDR1 ENHRY and CDR2 SYGVKD. Written as DNA, the CDR3 is TGTGCCATCACACCGGGACAGCTCTACGAGCAGTACCCC. Translated, it gives CAITPGQLYEQYP.

About this clonotype: Since a much larger clone is just one base distant, this may be a read error. The chain carries TRBV5-4 and TRBJ2-3; D may be TRBD2 (5 bases). The CDR3 contains 14 residues. Germline-derived CDR1 and CDR2 are SGHNT and YYREEE (reference sequence). Here the CDR3 DNA reads TGTGTCAGCAGCGGACTTGGGGATACAGATACGCAGTATTTT. This sequence encodes CVSSGLGDTDTQYF.

The count of this clonotype is one. Sequence at one end of the junction differs from germline and may be a read error. V and J are TRBV29-1 and TRBJ2-7, with TRBD2 matching 8 bases. CDR1 is SQVTM, CDR2 ANQGSEA, per germline. The CDR3 loop spans 13 amino acids. The CDR3 loop is CSVRTSGSHEQYF. The DNA of the CDR3 is TGCAGCGTCCGAACTAGCGGCTCCCACGAGCAGTACTTC.

As concerns this clonotype: The junction departs from the called germline gene at one end, perhaps through a read error. The gene calls are TRBV11-2 and TRBJ2-3; TRBD1 matches at 7 bases. TRBJ1-5 explains the end of the DNA better; the J call may be wrong. The germline V gene encodes CDR1 SGHAT and CDR2 FQNNGV. This CDR3 is built from 14 residues. The CDR3 loop is CASNLQGMADTQHF. As DNA, the CDR3 is TGCGCCAGCAACTTACAGGGGATGGCAGATACGCAGCATTTT.

There are a few counts of this clonotype. V and J are TRBV11-2 and TRBJ2-3; TRBD2 matches at 7 bases. Germline V gene sequence: CDR1 SGHAT, CDR2 FQNNGV. The CDR3 length is 13 residues. Germline trimming cut 5 bases from V and 2 bases from J; bases unmatched to any gene: 1. In DNA form, the CDR3 reads TGTGCCAGCAGCCTAGCGGCCACAGATACGCAGTATTTT. This gives the protein CASSLAATDTQYF.

In the case of this clonotype: One junction end does not reproduce the germline sequence, and a read error may be involved. J is TRBJ1-2 and V is TRBV6-2 or TRBV6-3; no clear D gene. Germline V CDR1 and CDR2: MNHEY, SVGEGT. The CDR3 covers 15 residues. CDR3 nucleotides: TGTGCCAGCAGATCCCATCCGAATGGGAGCTATGACTACACCTTC. It specifies CASRSHPNGSYDYTF.

Concerning this clonotype: No conserved phenylalanine or tryptophan is present at the end of the CDR3, so a read error is the likely explanation. The rearrangement uses TRBV11-2 and TRBJ2-5; D ambiguous. Germline lookup yields CDR1 SGHAT and CDR2 FQNNGV. The CDR3 runs 14 residues. V lost 5 bases and J 1 base, leaving 11 bases between the germline ends. CDR3: CASSPTRGQETQYL. The CDR3 nucleotides read TGTGCCAGCAGCCCGACCCGAGGCCAAGAGACCCAGTACCTC.

In this sample, this clonotype turned up once. The V gene is TRBV10-1, the J gene TRBJ2-2; 9 bases agree with TRBD1. Germline V lookup: CDR1 WNHNN, CDR2 SYGVQD (reference sequence). The CDR3 length is 15 residues. Unmatched junction bases numbered 5, after V lost 8 bases and J lost 1 base. The CDR3 DNA is TGCGCCAGCGGGGGACAGGGACAGAACACCGGGGAGCTGTTTTTT. This sequence encodes CASGGQGQNTGELFF.

In this sample, this clonotype turned up once. Since the CDR3 does not end with the conserved phenylalanine or tryptophan, this likely comes from a read error. The J gene is TRBJ2-1, the V gene TRBV10-3, with 7 bases matching TRBD1. The CDR3 extends over 17 amino acids. Germline V gives CDR1 ENHRY, CDR2 SYGVKD. CDR3 sequence (DNA): TGTGCCATCAGTGGCCAGGGGGAGACGGGCTCCTACAATGGGCAGTTCCTC. This gives the protein CAISGQGETGSYNGQFL.

The rearrangement links TRBV11-2 to TRBJ1-4; 11 nucleotides line up with TRBD1. CDR1 and CDR2 (germline): SGHAT, FQNNGV. The length of the CDR3 is 17 residues. J was trimmed by 0 bases and V by 3 bases; bases with no gene match: 3. The CDR3 loop is CASSFGQGAATNEKLFF. In DNA form, the CDR3 reads TGTGCCAGCAGCTTCGGACAGGGGGCGGCAACTAATGAAAAACTGTTTTTT.

To note about this clonotype: Compared with germline, one end of the junction differs, possibly owing to a read error. The chain links TRBV11-2 to TRBJ2-3; the D gene is possibly TRBD2 (6 bases). The CDR3 consists of 14 residues. Per the germline V gene, CDR1 is SGHAT and CDR2 is FQNNGV. The chain's CDR3 is CASSTLARENTQYF. Written as DNA, the CDR3 is TGCGCCAGCAGTACTCTAGCGCGTGAAAATACGCAGTATTTT.